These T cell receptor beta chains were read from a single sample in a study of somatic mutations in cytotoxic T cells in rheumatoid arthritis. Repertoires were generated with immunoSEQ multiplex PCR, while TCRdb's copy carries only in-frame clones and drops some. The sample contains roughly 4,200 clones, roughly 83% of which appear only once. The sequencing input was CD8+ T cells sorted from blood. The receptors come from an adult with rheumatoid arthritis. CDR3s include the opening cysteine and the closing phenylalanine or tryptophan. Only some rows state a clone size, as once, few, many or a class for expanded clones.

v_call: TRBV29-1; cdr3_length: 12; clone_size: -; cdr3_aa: CSVVGGLYEQYF
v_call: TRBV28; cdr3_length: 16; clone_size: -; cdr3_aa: CASSIFSGAVDEKLFF
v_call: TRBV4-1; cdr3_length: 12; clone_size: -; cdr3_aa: CASSQDGSEAFF
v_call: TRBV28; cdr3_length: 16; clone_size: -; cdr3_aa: CASMGRGARGNQPQHF
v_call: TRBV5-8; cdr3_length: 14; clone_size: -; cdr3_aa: CASSLARGVKPQHF
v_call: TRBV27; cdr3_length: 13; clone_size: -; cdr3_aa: CASSLQINQPQHF
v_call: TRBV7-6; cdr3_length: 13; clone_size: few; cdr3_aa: CASSLGGGQPQHF
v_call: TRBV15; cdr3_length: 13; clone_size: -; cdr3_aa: CATSRDRYSGYTF
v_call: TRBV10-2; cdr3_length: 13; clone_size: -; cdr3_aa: CASSVNGAYEQYF
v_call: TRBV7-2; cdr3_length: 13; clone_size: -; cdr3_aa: CASSLGGLNIQYF
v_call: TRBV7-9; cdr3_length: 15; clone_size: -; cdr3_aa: CASSPRGAGYNEQFF
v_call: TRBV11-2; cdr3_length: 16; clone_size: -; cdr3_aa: CASSARTFATNEKLFF
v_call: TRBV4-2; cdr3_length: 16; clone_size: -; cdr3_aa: CASSQDSGGSYNEQFF
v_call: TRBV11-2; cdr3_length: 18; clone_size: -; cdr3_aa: CASSLGRDRVIGGNTIYF
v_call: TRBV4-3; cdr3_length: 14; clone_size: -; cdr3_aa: CASSLGTGPAEQYF
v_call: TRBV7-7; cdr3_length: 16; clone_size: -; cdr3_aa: CASSLTSTGLAGELFF
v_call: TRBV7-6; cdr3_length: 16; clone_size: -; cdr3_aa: CASSLVVAGYQETQYF
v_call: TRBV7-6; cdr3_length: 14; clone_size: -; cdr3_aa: CASSPGTGSREQYF